This T cell receptor beta chain originates from a study of blood T cell repertoires in COVID-19. After removal of 1 base from V and 3 bases from J, the junction contained 4 bases not matched to a gene. The CDR3 loop spans 16 amino acids. Germline V gives CDR1 LNHDA, CDR2 SQIVND (reference sequence). In Seattle, patients joined the study during active infection and were tracked longitudinally. Some clones are missing from TCRdb's copy, which holds only in-frame ones; the method was immunoSEQ multiplex PCR. There are about 150,000 clones in the sample; around 84% occur only once, and 7.5% to 8.5% lies in the top ten.

The chain recombines TRBV19 with TRBJ2-1; 9 positions match TRBD1. The sequenced sample was peripheral blood. This receptor was obtained from an older woman with COVID-19, enrolled during active disease. The CDR3 here is CASSIAGTGIYNEQFF. The CDR3 DNA follows: TGTGCCAGTAGTATAGCCGGGACAGGGATCTACAATGAGCAGTTCTTC.